These 15 T cell receptor beta chains share one sample of origin, sequenced in a study of blood T cell repertoires in COVID-19. Only in-frame clones appear in the TCRdb table, and some are missing; sequencing was by immunoSEQ multiplex PCR. The data contain approximately 460,000 clones, nearly 90% of them seen just once; the ten biggest clones take up around 0.95%. What was sequenced was peripheral blood. The receptors originated from a man younger than 35 with COVID-19, enrolled during active disease.

The chain joins TRBV27 to TRBJ2-7; a weak D match, TRBD2 (6 bases). Trimming removed 4 bases from V and 7 bases from J, with 11 bases in between. CDR3 length: 12 amino acids. Per the germline V gene, CDR1 is MNHEY and CDR2 is SMNVEV (reference sequence). The CDR3 DNA is TGTGCCAGCAGTTACCCGGCGGGGGAGCAGTACTTC. Its translation is CASSYPAGEQYF.

The chain combines TRBV3-1 (or the pseudogene TRBV3-2) with TRBJ1-6; D gene unclear. Germline V lookup: CDR1 LGHDT, CDR2 YNNKEL (reference sequence). V gave up 0 bases and J gave up 4 bases, with 10 bases separating them. The CDR3 length is 16 residues. CDR3 protein: CASSQEGRGYNSPLHF. The DNA of the CDR3 is TGTGCCAGCAGCCAAGAAGGACGAGGGTATAATTCACCCCTCCACTTT.

With regard to this clone: This specimen includes other DNA sequences encoding the same CDR3. The chain employs TRBV2 and TRBJ2-5, with 8 bases matching TRBD1. Unmatched junction bases numbered 0, after V lost 6 bases and J lost 3 bases. Germline V gene data show CDR1 as SNHLY and CDR2 as FYNNEI. This CDR3 comprises 12 residues. CDR3 DNA: TGTGCCAGCAGGGACAGGGAAGAGACCCAGTACTTC. This codes for CASRDREETQYF.

The rearrangement links TRBV5-4 to TRBJ1-5; D not resolved. The germline V gene has CDR1 SGHNT and CDR2 YYREEE (reference sequence). The V and J ends lost 0 bases and 4 bases respectively, with 17 bases between them. The CDR3 sequence is 17 residues long. CDR3 protein: CASSLESFTDTNQPQHF. CDR3 DNA: TGTGCCAGCAGCTTGGAATCCTTTACAGATACGAATCAGCCCCAGCATTTT.

CDR3 sequence: CASRGGAGISYEQYF. The CDR3 DNA is TGTGCCAGCAGGGGGGGTGCAGGGATCTCCTACGAGCAGTACTTC. The chain has TRBV7-8 and TRBJ2-7; tentatively, D is TRBD2 (6 bases). This CDR3 has 15 amino acids. V was clipped by 6 bases and J by 0 bases, with 15 bases between them. The germline V gene encodes CDR1 SGHVS and CDR2 FQNEAQ.

The chain combines TRBV7-9 with TRBJ2-2, with D uncertain. Trimming shortened V by 5 bases and J by 7 bases, and 8 bases separated the two germline ends. Germline CDR1 and CDR2: SEHNR and FQNEAQ (reference sequence). This CDR3 spans 12 amino acids. CDR3 residues: CASSGPGGELFF. The CDR3 DNA reads TGTGCCAGCAGCGGGCCCGGCGGGGAGCTGTTTTTT.

J is TRBJ2-7 and V is TRBV6-1; D is perhaps TRBD1 (6 bases). Germline CDR1 and CDR2: MNHNS and SASEGT. V was pared by 1 base and J by 3 bases, with 19 bases between. The CDR3 sequence is 17 residues long. The CDR3 bases are TGTGCCAGCAGTGAAGAACCCCCACAGGGCCTCGGCTACGAGCAGTACTTC. It specifies CASSEEPPQGLGYEQYF.

With respect to this clone: The sample holds other DNA sequences that translate to the same CDR3. The chain is built from TRBV3-1 (or the pseudogene TRBV3-2) and TRBJ1-1; D remains ambiguous. In germline, CDR1 is LGHDT, CDR2 YNNKEL (reference sequence). Trimming took off 4 bases at V and 1 base at J, with 7 bases between the two ends. The CDR3 has 13 residues. The CDR3 DNA follows: TGTGCCAGCAGCCCTGGGCGGAACACTGAAGCTTTCTTT. Its protein product is CASSPGRNTEAFF.

The chain recombines TRBV3-1 (or the pseudogene TRBV3-2) with TRBJ2-7; 9 nucleotides match TRBD1. V dropped 4 bases and J dropped 4; count of bases not matched to a gene: 8. The V gene's germline CDR1 is LGHDT and CDR2 YNNKEL (reference sequence). The CDR3 covers 15 residues. As DNA, the CDR3 is TGTGCCAGCAGCCGCGAAACAGGGGGCTTATACGAGCAGTACTTC. It translates to CASSRETGGLYEQYF.

The chain is built from TRBV6-5 and TRBJ1-5, with D possibly TRBD1 on 6 matching bases. Trimming shortened V by 6 bases and J by 5 bases, and 11 bases separated the two germline ends. Germline V lookup: CDR1 MNHEY, CDR2 SVGAGI. CDR3 length: 13 amino acids. The CDR3 DNA sequence: TGTGCCAGCAGATCTGGACAGTATCAGCCCCAGCATTTT. Amino acid sequence: CASRSGQYQPQHF.

This chain uses TRBV7-9 with TRBJ2-7, with D possibly matching TRBD2 (6 bases). Germline V CDR1 and CDR2: SEHNR, FQNEAQ (reference sequence). This CDR3 contains 13 residues. V dropped 2 bases and J dropped 5 bases, with 10 bases sitting between them. Written as DNA, the CDR3 is TGTGCCAGCAGCTTAAGGGAGGTTAACGAGCAGTACTTC. The encoded protein is CASSLREVNEQYF. Variable domain in full (rest from reference TRBV7-9 and TRBJ2-7): DTGVSQNPRHKITKRGQNVTFRCDPISEHNRLYWYRQTLGQGPEFLTYFQNEAQLEKSRLLSDRFSAERPKGSFSTLEIQRTEQGDSAMYLCASSLREVNEQYFGPGTRLTVT.

This chain links TRBV4-1 with TRBJ2-3, with a tentative D call TRBD2 (6 bases). Germline V gene lookup returns CDR1 MGHRA and CDR2 YSYEKL. The V end lost 0 bases, the J end lost 5 bases, and 15 bases lay between the germline ends. The CDR3 extends over 16 amino acids. As DNA, the CDR3 is TGCGCCAGCAGCCAAGATCGGAGGGCCAGGGTAGATACGCAGTATTTT. Translated: CASSQDRRARVDTQYF.

CDR3 amino acids: CASSYGGQGPYEQYF. Here the CDR3 DNA reads TGTGCCAGCAGTTACGGAGGGCAGGGCCCCTACGAGCAGTACTTC. The V gene is TRBV6-5, the J gene TRBJ2-7, with TRBD2 as a possible D gene (6 bases). V was trimmed by 2 bases and J by 2 bases, leaving 13 bases between them. There are 15 residues in the CDR3. Germline-derived CDR1 and CDR2 are MNHEY and SVGAGI.

Details on this clone: The sample holds other DNA sequences that translate to the same CDR3. V usage is TRBV5-4 and J usage is TRBJ2-3, with TRBD2 as a possible D gene (6 bases). Trimming pared 4 bases from V and 6 bases from J, leaving 12 bases between. CDR1 SGHNT and CDR2 YYREEE come from the germline V gene (reference sequence). CDR3 size: 13 residues. The CDR3 region has the DNA TGTGCCAGCAGCCGGTCAGGAGGGGATACGCAGTATTTT. Amino acids: CASSRSGGDTQYF.

J is TRBJ2-6 and V is TRBV5-8; D ambiguous. Trimming shortened V by 1 base and J by 0 bases, and 5 bases separated the two germline ends. CDR3 length: 15 residues. Germline loops: CDR1 SGHTS, CDR2 YDEGEE. Written as DNA, the CDR3 is TGTGCCAGCAGCTTGTCGAGCTCTGGGGCCAACGTCCTGACTTTC. It yields the protein CASSLSSSGANVLTF. Full variable domain (outside the CDR3, taken from reference TRBV5-8 and TRBJ2-6): EAGVTQSPTHLIKTRGQQATLRCSPISGHTSVYWYQQALGLGLQFLLWYDEGEERNRGNFPPRFSGRQFPNYSSELNVNALELEDSALYLCASSLSSSGANVLTFGAGSRLTVL.